These 3 T cell receptor beta chains originate from one sample sequenced in a study of CD8 T cells in ankylosing spondylitis. Antigens of these TCRs are unknown. Each CDR3 protein gets one entry after TCRdb re-called the 5' RACE reads with MiXCR. This table has around 490,000 distinct CDR3 sequences, about 5.4% appearing once. Study results and limitations: Characteristic of ankylosing spondylitis blood, it appeared, was a TCR beta motif comprising eight highly homologous variants.

The sequenced sample was blood, either unsorted or a sorted T cell fraction (not recorded which). The receptors were gathered from a male donor with ankylosing spondylitis.

This rearrangement joins TRBV27 to TRBJ1-1, with 7 bases aligning to TRBD1. After removal of 3 bases from V and 0 bases from J, the junction contained 7 bases not matched to a gene. CDR3 length: 16 residues. CDR1 is MNHEY and CDR2 is SMNVEV in the germline V gene (reference sequence). The CDR3 DNA reads as TGTGCCAGCAGTTTCGGAGGGGGCAGGCTGAACACTGAAGCTTTCTTT. Encoded protein: CASSFGGGRLNTEAFF.

Ten or more counts support this clonotype. CDR3 in DNA: TGCGCCAGCAGCCAGAGACCCACGAGGGTGGGTGACACTGAAGCTTTCTTT. Translated: CASSQRPTRVGDTEAFF. The chain has TRBV4-1 and TRBJ1-1, with unresolved D. Trimming shortened V by 3 bases and J by 3 bases, and 20 bases separated the two germline ends. The CDR3 spans 17 residues. Per germline, CDR1 MGHRA and CDR2 YSYEKL.

This clonotype was counted ten times or more. The genes are TRBV7-9 and TRBJ2-7; D is ambiguous. The V end lost 0 bases, the J end lost 6 bases, and 9 bases lay between the germline ends. The CDR3 totals 13 residues. Germline CDR1 is SEHNR and CDR2 is FQNEAQ (reference sequence). This chain's CDR3 is CASSLALYPEQYF. In nucleotides, the CDR3 is TGTGCCAGCAGCTTAGCGCTGTATCCCGAGCAGTACTTC.